Each of the 18 T cell receptor beta chains below was sequenced from the same sample in a study of cytomegalovirus exposure and HLA in healthy donors. Vbeta (60) and Jbeta (13) primers were used in the PCR. Measured with immunoSEQ multiplex PCR; TCRdb has only the in-frame clones, and not every one. The sample records 170,000 or so clones, under 90% being singletons. The sequenced sample consisted of PBMCs. These receptors were obtained from a man aged 25-40 years in good health and CMV-seropositive.

CDR3 nucleotides: TGTGCCAGCAGCTTGGGGACAGTAATGAACACTGAAGCTTTCTTT. This gives the protein CASSLGTVMNTEAFF. The chain employs TRBV5-4 and TRBJ1-1; tentatively, D is TRBD1 (6 bases). This CDR3 contains 15 residues. Germline-derived CDR1 and CDR2 are SGHNT and YYREEE (reference sequence). Trimming left V 0 bases short and J 0 bases short, with 9 bases between.

The chain links TRBV7-2 to TRBJ2-3; 7 positions match TRBD2. The CDR3 loop spans 17 amino acids. The J segment lost 3 bases and the V segment lost 5 bases, leaving 14 bases of the junction unmatched. Germline CDR1 and CDR2: SGHTA and FQGNSA. Written as DNA, the CDR3 is TGTGCCAGCAGCCCCAGTGGGGGGGAGTACGTTACAGATACGCAGTATTTT. It translates to CASSPSGGEYVTDTQYF.

This clone has a handful of counts. The chain uses TRBV5-1 and TRBJ1-1, with 7 nucleotides matching TRBD1. The CDR3 sequence is 16 residues long. Germline CDR1 reads SGHRS; CDR2 reads YFSETQ. After removal of 6 bases from V and 1 base from J, the junction contained 12 bases not matched to a gene. The CDR3 protein is CASKAGQPFSNTEAFF. The CDR3 bases are TGCGCCAGCAAGGCGGGACAGCCCTTCTCGAACACTGAAGCTTTCTTT.

V gene TRBV4-1 combines with J gene TRBJ1-6; TRBD1 agrees at 8 bases. J was trimmed by 9 bases and V by 0 bases; bases with no gene match: 10. The CDR3 is 17 amino acids. CDR1 and CDR2 from the germline V gene are MGHRA and YSYEKL. The CDR3 bases are TGCGCCAGCAGCCAAGACCCGGGACAGGTCCCGTCTTCACCCCTCCACTTT. Its protein product is CASSQDPGQVPSSPLHF.

The gene calls are TRBV6-5 and TRBJ2-7; tentative D call: TRBD2 (6 bases). In germline, CDR1 is MNHEY, CDR2 SVGAGI. The CDR3 runs 13 residues. V gave up 5 bases and J gave up 4 bases, with 12 bases separating them. The CDR3: CASSDGSEYEQYF. The CDR3 nucleotides are TGTGCCAGCAGTGACGGGAGCGAGTACGAGCAGTACTTC.

This sequence joins TRBV27 and TRBJ2-1; 15 nucleotides match TRBD2. The CDR3 consists of 16 residues. Losses at the gene ends were 2 bases for V and 7 bases for J; bases not matched to a gene: 3. Germline CDR1 reads MNHEY; CDR2 reads SMNVEV (reference sequence). CDR3 sequence reads: CASSLAGTSGRNEQFF. CDR3 DNA sequence: TGTGCCAGCAGTTTAGCCGGGACTAGCGGGAGGAATGAGCAGTTCTTC.

This chain connects TRBV30 to TRBJ1-2; 7 nucleotides align to TRBD1. The J segment lost 6 bases and the V segment lost 0 bases, leaving 1 base of the junction unmatched. The CDR3 contains 12 residues. Germline V lookup: CDR1 GTSNPN, CDR2 SVGIG (reference sequence). The CDR3 region has the DNA TGTGCCTGGAGTGTAGGGGGCAATGGCTACACCTTC. It specifies CAWSVGGNGYTF.

V gene TRBV10-2 combines with J gene TRBJ1-2; no firm D call. Germline CDR1 and CDR2: WSHSY and SAAADI. Trimming stripped 7 bases from V and 5 bases from J, with 11 bases between. The CDR3 has 12 residues. The CDR3 spells CASTSTEYGYTF. CDR3 nucleotide sequence: TGCGCCAGCACCTCTACTGAATATGGCTACACCTTC.

This chain links TRBV6-5 with TRBJ1-2; 9 nucleotides agree with TRBD1. Losses at the gene ends were 2 bases for V and 3 bases for J; bases not matched to a gene: 4. Germline lookup yields CDR1 MNHEY and CDR2 SVGAGI. The CDR3 has 15 amino acids. The CDR3 bases are TGTGCCAGCAGTTACGGTCGGACAGGGGACTATGGCTACACCTTC. Translated, it gives CASSYGRTGDYGYTF.

CDR3 sequence reads: CASSLVAIYNEQFF. CDR3 coding DNA: TGTGCCAGCAGCTTAGTTGCTATCTACAATGAGCAGTTCTTC. The J gene is TRBJ2-1, the V gene TRBV7-9; D unresolved. Germline loops: CDR1 SEHNR, CDR2 FQNEAQ (reference sequence). CDR3 length: 14 residues. Trimming stripped 1 base from V and 3 bases from J, with 7 bases between.

The chain is built from TRBV16 and TRBJ1-5; TRBD1 might be the D (6 bases). Germline V gene data show CDR1 as KGHSY and CDR2 as FQNENV. The CDR3 runs 17 residues. Deletions cut 0 bases from V and 1 base from J, with 13 bases between. The CDR3: CASSQSWAGASNQPQHF. The CDR3 DNA reads as TGTGCCAGCAGCCAATCATGGGCGGGGGCAAGCAATCAGCCCCAGCATTTT.

This clone appeared once. The chain employs TRBV11-2 and TRBJ2-1; tentative D call: TRBD1 (6 bases). Germline V gene sequence: CDR1 SGHAT, CDR2 FQNNGV. This CDR3 comprises 14 residues. Trimming took 7 bases from V and 5 from J, leaving 15 bases between them. CDR3 in amino acids: CASNPTGTNNEQFF. CDR3 nucleotide sequence: TGTGCCAGCAATCCAACCGGGACAAACAATGAGCAGTTCTTC.

The chain recombines TRBV28 with TRBJ1-1; 7 positions match TRBD1. The CDR3 runs to 15 residues. Looked up from germline, CDR1 is MDHEN and CDR2 is SYDVKM. After removal of 1 base from V and 2 bases from J, the junction contained 4 bases not matched to a gene. The CDR3 bases are TGTGCCAGCAGTTTATTCGGGACAGCCAACACTGAAGCTTTCTTT. It translates to CASSLFGTANTEAFF.

The CDR3 loop is CASSERVRGTGELFF. CDR3 bases: TGTGCCAGCAGTGAGAGGGTGCGGGGGACCGGGGAGCTGTTTTTT. The chain carries TRBV2 and TRBJ2-2; the match to TRBD2 covers 7 bases. V lost 3 bases and J lost 5; bases outside the gene matches: 6. Germline V CDR1 and CDR2: SNHLY, FYNNEI. The CDR3 totals 15 residues.

This clone has a handful of counts. The CDR3 DNA is TGCGCCAGCAGCTTATCAGGGGACAATCAGCCCCAGCATTTT. Encoded protein: CASSLSGDNQPQHF. The J gene is TRBJ1-5, the V gene TRBV5-1; TRBD1 is a possible D gene (6 bases). V dropped 2 bases and J dropped 3 bases, with 9 bases sitting between them. Germline assignment: CDR1 SGHRS and CDR2 YFSETQ. This CDR3 comprises 14 residues. Full variable domain (outside the CDR3, taken from reference TRBV5-1 and TRBJ1-5): KAGVTQTPRYLIKTRGQQVTLSCSPISGHRSVSWYQQTPGQGLQFLFEYFSETQRNKGNFPGRFSGRQFSNSRSEMNVSTLELGDSALYLCASSLSGDNQPQHFGDGTRLSIL.

The rearrangement links TRBV6-5 to TRBJ2-5; tentative D call: TRBD2 (6 bases). The germline V gene has CDR1 MNHEY and CDR2 SVGAGI. Trimming took off 4 bases at V and 1 base at J, with 7 bases between the two ends. The CDR3 totals 13 residues. The DNA of the CDR3 is TGTGCCAGCAGTTTGACTAGCCAAGAGACCCAGTACTTC. Translated: CASSLTSQETQYF.

This clone was detected only a few times. Here the CDR3 reads CASSPSESGTTSQQYF. The DNA for the CDR3 is TGTGCCAGCAGCCCCAGCGAATCCGGGACTACCTCCCAGCAGTACTTC. The genes are TRBV13 and TRBJ2-7; 7 bases map to TRBD2. The CDR3 spans 16 residues. The V and J ends lost 5 bases and 8 bases, in that order; junction bases with no gene match: 18. Germline V gene sequence: CDR1 PRHDT, CDR2 FYEKMQ (reference sequence).

The V gene is TRBV7-8, the J gene TRBJ1-1, with TRBD1 as a possible D gene (5 bases). Per germline, CDR1 SGHVS and CDR2 FQNEAQ. The ends were cut back, 5 bases at V and 1 base at J, with 8 bases in the middle. The CDR3 has 13 amino acids. In DNA, the CDR3 is TGTGCCAGCAGCGCAGGGAAGAACACTGAAGCTTTCTTT. It encodes CASSAGKNTEAFF.